A single sample gave rise to the 6 T cell receptor beta chains below, sequenced in a study of blood T cell repertoires in COVID-19. Only in-frame clones appear in the TCRdb table, and some are missing; sequencing was by immunoSEQ multiplex PCR. The repertoire holds 250,000 to 350,000 clones, with about 90% as singletons. The source material was PBMCs or T cells enriched from blood (not recorded which). These receptors came from a woman between 18 and 29 years old with acute COVID-19.

This clone was seen just once. This chain joins TRBV3-1 (or the pseudogene TRBV3-2) and TRBJ1-4; TRBD1 matches at 8 bases. CDR1 is LGHDT, CDR2 YNNKEL, per germline (reference sequence). With 5 bases clipped from V and 0 bases from J, the junction kept 14 bases outside the gene matches. The length of the CDR3 is 19 residues. CDR3 sequence: CASSDNRDRLSPTNEKLFF. The CDR3 DNA reads TGTGCCAGCAGCGACAACCGGGACAGGCTGAGCCCAACTAATGAAAAACTGTTTTTT.

The chain recombines TRBV7-2 with TRBJ2-1, with no clear D. This CDR3 comprises 14 residues. Per the germline V gene, CDR1 is SGHTA and CDR2 is FQGNSA. V was clipped by 2 bases and J by 2 bases, with 7 bases between them. The CDR3 sequence: CASSLTTTYNEQFF. CDR3 bases: TGTGCCAGCAGCTTAACCACTACCTACAATGAGCAGTTCTTC.

The chain employs TRBV9 and TRBJ2-6, with D tentatively TRBD1 (5 bases). Trimming took off 3 bases at V and 0 bases at J, with 19 bases between the two ends. The CDR3 length is 19 residues. The germline gives CDR1 SGDLS, CDR2 YYNGEE. The CDR3 DNA reads as TGTGCCAGCAGCGCCCCAGGGCCCTCTCGGACCTCTGGGGCCAACGTCCTGACTTTC. It translates to CASSAPGPSRTSGANVLTF.

The chain uses TRBV7-9 and TRBJ2-3; 10 bases match TRBD2. CDR1 is SEHNR and CDR2 is FQNEAQ in the germline V gene (reference sequence). This CDR3 spans 16 amino acids. Losses at the gene ends were 1 base for V and 4 bases for J; bases not matched to a gene: 5. DNA for the CDR3: TGTGCCAGCAGCTTAGGGTCTAGCGGGAGCCCAGATACGCAGTATTTT. This encodes CASSLGSSGSPDTQYF. Using reference TRBV7-9 and TRBJ2-3 for the parts outside the CDR3, the full variable domain is DTGVSQNPRHKITKRGQNVTFRCDPISEHNRLYWYRQTLGQGPEFLTYFQNEAQLEKSRLLSDRFSAERPKGSFSTLEIQRTEQGDSAMYLCASSLGSSGSPDTQYFGPGTRLTVL.

In its sample, this clone was seen a few times. Other DNA sequences from this sample encode an identical CDR3 as well. V usage is TRBV28 and J usage is TRBJ1-5; a possible D gene is TRBD1 (5 bases). Trimming removed 5 bases at V and 6 bases at J, with 14 bases between. There are 14 residues in the CDR3. CDR1 and CDR2 from the germline V gene are MDHEN and SYDVKM. CDR3 in amino acids: CASSTPGGSQPQHF. The DNA of the CDR3 is TGTGCCAGCAGTACCCCCGGGGGAAGTCAGCCCCAGCATTTT.

The chain uses TRBV28 and TRBJ2-1; 9 bases match TRBD2. The CDR3 totals 17 residues. CDR1 is MDHEN, CDR2 SYDVKM, per germline. V lost 0 bases and J lost 6; bases outside the gene matches: 9. This CDR3 is CASSLWRLAETINEQFF. CDR3 DNA: TGTGCCAGCAGTTTATGGAGACTAGCGGAGACAATCAATGAGCAGTTCTTC. The full variable domain, in which reference TRBV28 and TRBJ2-1 provide the parts outside the CDR3, is DVKVTQSSRYLVKRTGEKVFLECVQDMDHENMFWYRQDPGLGLRLIYFSYDVKMKEKGDIPEGYSVSREKKERFSLILESASTNQTSMYLCASSLWRLAETINEQFFGPGTRLTVL.